The entry below describes one T cell receptor beta chain. This sample stems from a study of identical twins. A template switching step contributed a universal primer site, while unique molecular identifiers were present in the cDNA. MiXCR was run by TCRdb on the 5' RACE reads, yielding one entry per CDR3 protein. Of about 530,000 distinct CDR3 sequences listed, 13% to 15% were seen once; the top ten hold 0.44%. Donors uniformly comprised healthy Caucasians. This CDR3 has 15 residues. Germline assignment: CDR1 SGHRS and CDR2 YFSETQ. V lost 0 bases to trimming and J lost 4 bases; unmatched junction nucleotides: 6. This sample was also put to use in a study of yellow fever vaccine responses in identical twins.

The origin of this receptor is a woman aged 18 to 35 in good health. Sequenced material: CD4+ T cells sorted from blood. This chain connects TRBV5-1 to TRBJ2-5, with 7 nucleotides matching TRBD1. The CDR3 protein is CASSLEGAFGETQYF. The CDR3 DNA is TGCGCCAGCAGCTTGGAGGGGGCTTTCGGAGAGACCCAGTACTTC.